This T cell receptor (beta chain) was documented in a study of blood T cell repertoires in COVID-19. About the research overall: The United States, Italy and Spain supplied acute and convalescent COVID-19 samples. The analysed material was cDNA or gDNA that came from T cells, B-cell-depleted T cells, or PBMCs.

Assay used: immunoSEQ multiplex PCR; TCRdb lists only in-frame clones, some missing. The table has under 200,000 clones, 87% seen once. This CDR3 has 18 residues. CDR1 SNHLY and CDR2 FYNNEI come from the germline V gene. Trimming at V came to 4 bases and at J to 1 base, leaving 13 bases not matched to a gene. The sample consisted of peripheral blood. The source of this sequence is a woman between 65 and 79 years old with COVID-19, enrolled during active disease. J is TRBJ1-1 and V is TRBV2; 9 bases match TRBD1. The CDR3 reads CASSGTGASRSWNTEAFF. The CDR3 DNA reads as TGTGCCAGCAGTGGGACAGGGGCTTCGCGGTCGTGGAACACTGAAGCTTTCTTT.